This TCR beta chain was documented in a study of T-cell reconstitution after alpha-beta-depleted transplantation in children. Preparation of the TCRbeta library involved a method that used unique molecular identifiers. In TCRdb, the PCR reads were re-called with MiXCR into one record per CDR3 protein. The sample lists about 480,000 distinct CDR3 sequences; roughly an eighth were seen once. This clonotype was observed a few times. The germline V gene encodes CDR1 MNHNS and CDR2 SASEGT. The CDR3 loop spans 16 amino acids. V shed 4 bases and J 6 bases; nucleotides not matched to a gene: 12. This sequence originates from a human donor who donated a stem cell graft to a child with combined immunodeficiency. Sequences were derived from PBMCs from the stem cell graft donor, sampled from the stem cell graft. The gene calls are TRBV6-1 and TRBJ1-1; 9 bases line up with TRBD1. The chain's CDR3 is CASSGMRQGVVAEAFF. The CDR3 bases are TGTGCCAGCAGTGGGATGAGACAGGGGGTAGTTGCTGAAGCTTTCTTT.